The following is a T cell receptor beta chain sequence with its context. Germline loops: CDR1 LNHDA, CDR2 SQIVND (reference sequence). Germline trimming cut 3 bases from V and 3 bases from J; bases unmatched to any gene: 6. The CDR3 length is 17 residues. The record originates from a study of shared T cell receptors in the human thymus. The table came from immunoSEQ multiplex PCR; TCRdb's copy has only in-frame clones and leaves some out. In the table there are approximately 580,000 clones, about four fifths of which are singletons. A further study also used this sample, focusing on human thymus T cells.

Source material: thymocytes. This sequence originates from a boy younger than two with a congenital heart defect. The chain recombines TRBV19 with TRBJ2-1; 12 bases align to TRBD2. CDR3 amino acids: CASSIGLAGGHYNEQFF. CDR3 DNA: TGTGCCAGTAGTATTGGGCTAGCGGGAGGGCACTACAATGAGCAGTTCTTC.